A single sample is the source of the 9 T cell receptor beta chains below, sequenced in a study of monozygotic twins with inflammatory bowel disease. TCRdb derives one entry per CDR3 protein from the 5' RACE reads, leaving out DNA. The sample is made up of 300,000 to 350,000 distinct CDR3 sequences, and the top ten hold 2% to 2.5% of it. Sequenced: blood. The receptors derive from a human donor with ulcerative colitis or Crohn's disease, or a healthy co-twin of an affected twin (not recorded which).

The chain couples TRBV27 to TRBJ1-1; TCRdb selects TRBD1, and the lack of DNA leaves this call unchecked. Germline loops: CDR1 MNHEY, CDR2 SMNVEV (reference sequence). The CDR3 is made up of 14 amino acids. CDR3 protein: CASRPGGDRTEAFF.

V is TRBV6-4 and J is TRBJ2-3; TCRdb picks TRBD1, but there is no DNA to check that call. The CDR3 length is 16 residues. CDR1 is MRHNA and CDR2 is SNTAGT in the germline V gene. The CDR3 sequence is CASSVATGGGTDTQYF.

The rearrangement links TRBV20-1 to TRBJ2-5; TCRdb's assignment of TRBD1 cannot be checked, as there is no DNA. The CDR3 contains 13 residues. Per the germline V gene, CDR1 is DFQATT and CDR2 is SNEGSKA (reference sequence). The CDR3 here is CSPSRGPKETQYF.

This chain uses TRBV6-5 with TRBJ1-2. Germline V gene lookup returns CDR1 MNHEY and CDR2 SVGAGI. The CDR3 covers 12 residues. CDR3 sequence reads: CATTTRNYGYTF.

The V call is TRBV20-1, the J call TRBJ2-2; lacking DNA, the TRBD1 call made by TCRdb goes unchecked. CDR1 and CDR2 (germline): DFQATT, SNEGSKA (reference sequence). There are 13 residues in the CDR3. The CDR3 protein is CSAYHTGAGELFF.

The chain links TRBV18 to TRBJ1-5; TCRdb indicates TRBD1, and absent DNA this call remains unverified. The CDR3 runs to 14 residues. The germline V gene has CDR1 KGHSH and CDR2 LQKENI. CDR3 protein: CASSQDRGPQPQHF.

The chain employs TRBV12-3 or TRBV12-4 and TRBJ2-1; the D call from TCRdb, TRBD1, cannot be confirmed without DNA. CDR3 length: 13 residues. The CDR3 is CASSFPGANEQFF.

The J gene is TRBJ1-2, the V gene TRBV28. Germline V lookup: CDR1 MDHEN, CDR2 SYDVKM. This CDR3 has 16 amino acids. CDR3: CASSNGGAGSNYGYTF.

The chain has TRBV7-2 and TRBJ2-1; TCRdb outputs TRBD1, but without DNA this stays unchecked. The CDR3 has 14 amino acids. Germline-derived CDR1 and CDR2 are SGHTA and FQGNSA. The CDR3 loop is CASSFRGTNNEQFF. The full variable domain, in which reference TRBV7-2 and TRBJ2-1 provide the parts outside the CDR3, is GAGVSQSPSNKVTEKGKDVELRCDPISGHTALYWYRQSLGQGLEFLIYFQGNSAPDKSGLPSDRFSAERTGGSVSTLTIQRTQQEDSAVYLCASSFRGTNNEQFFGPGTRLTVL.